Below, one T cell receptor beta chain is given with its context. The same CDR3 can be traced to other DNA sequences in this sample. The CDR3 runs 13 residues. The germline V and J ends were trimmed by 3 bases and 1 base, with 6 bases remaining between them. This sample was included in a study of blood T cell repertoires in COVID-19. Study as a whole: The samples span acute and convalescent COVID-19 from the United States, Italy and Spain.

Profiled with immunoSEQ multiplex PCR; TCRdb holds only in-frame clones, not every one. The data contain around 230,000 clones, 65% to 90% of them singletons. The Seattle patients, enrolled during active infection, were followed longitudinally. The J gene is TRBJ1-1, the V gene TRBV12-3 or TRBV12-4; D is uncertain. The sequence came from a man between 50 and 59 years old with COVID-19, enrolled during active disease. The sample was peripheral blood. The CDR3 loop is CASSFGENTEAFF. The CDR3 DNA sequence: TGTGCCAGCAGTTTCGGAGAGAACACTGAAGCTTTCTTT.